Each of the 25 T cell receptor beta chains below was sequenced from the same sample in a study of radiotherapy plus CTLA-4 blockade in lung cancer. This table comes from immunoSEQ multiplex PCR, and its TCRdb copy is limited to in-frame clones, with some not included. The data show 70,000 to 95,000 clones, about four fifths seen once. Here the sequenced sample was peripheral blood, taken from a patient treated with radiotherapy plus ipilimumab. The source is a human donor with non-small cell lung cancer that progressed on radiotherapy plus ipilimumab.

This chain connects TRBV5-4 to TRBJ2-2, with unresolved D. The CDR3 loop spans 13 amino acids. V was trimmed by 3 bases and J by 6 bases, leaving 9 bases between them. Per the germline V gene, CDR1 is SGHNT and CDR2 is YYREEE (reference sequence). CDR3 nucleotide sequence: TGTGCCAGCAGCTCCGATAGGGCCGGGGAGCTGTTTTTT. Its translation: CASSSDRAGELFF. Variable domain in full (rest from reference TRBV5-4 and TRBJ2-2): ETGVTQSPTHLIKTRGQQVTLRCSSQSGHNTVSWYQQALGQGPQFIFQYYREEENGRGNFPPRFSGLQFPNYSSELNVNALELDDSALYLCASSSDRAGELFFGEGSRLTVL.

The CDR3 sequence is CASSINSGPQHF. For the CDR3, the DNA is TGTGCCAGCAGCATAAACTCCGGGCCCCAGCATTTT. The J gene is TRBJ1-5, the V gene TRBV7-2; D unclear. Germline lookup yields CDR1 SGHTA and CDR2 FQGNSA. CDR3 length: 12 amino acids. The V end was cut by 5 bases, the J end by 9 bases, with 11 bases between.

The chain couples TRBV28 to TRBJ2-1, with a weak D call TRBD2 (6 bases). With 5 bases removed from V and 7 bases from J, the gap between germline ends came to 15 bases. The CDR3 sequence is 14 residues long. Germline V gene sequence: CDR1 MDHEN, CDR2 SYDVKM. Here the CDR3 DNA reads TGTGCCAGCAGTGTGACCGGGACTTGGAATGAGCAGTTCTTC. Encoded protein: CASSVTGTWNEQFF.

The V gene is TRBV19, the J gene TRBJ2-2, with D perhaps matching TRBD1 (6 bases). V was trimmed by 2 bases and J by 1 base, leaving 11 bases between them. Germline V gene sequence: CDR1 LNHDA, CDR2 SQIVND (reference sequence). This CDR3 has 16 residues. DNA of the CDR3: TGTGCCAGTAGTATACGCGGCAGGGGGAACACCGGGGAGCTGTTTTTT. It codes for CASSIRGRGNTGELFF.

J is TRBJ1-1 and V is TRBV9, with D possibly TRBD1 on 5 matching bases. Germline CDR1 SGDLS, CDR2 YYNGEE. Trimming shortened V by 3 bases and J by 4 bases, and 16 bases separated the two germline ends. The length of the CDR3 is 15 residues. CDR3 DNA: TGTGCCAGCAGCGCCTCCACTGGGGGGACCACTGAAGCTTTCTTT. This codes for CASSASTGGTTEAFF.

The chain links TRBV2 to TRBJ2-4, with 9 positions matching TRBD1. With 7 bases clipped from V and 4 bases from J, the junction kept 5 bases outside the gene matches. The CDR3 runs to 14 residues. The germline CDR1 and CDR2 sequences are SNHLY and FYNNEI. The CDR3 DNA is TGTGCCAGCAAACCCGGGACAGGGAAAAACATTCAGTACTTC. Protein: CASKPGTGKNIQYF. Using reference TRBV2 and TRBJ2-4 for the parts outside the CDR3, the full variable domain is EPEVTQTPSHQVTQMGQEVILRCVPISNHLYFYWYRQILGQKVEFLVSFYNNEISEKSEIFDDQFSVERPDGSNFTLKIRSTKLEDSAMYFCASKPGTGKNIQYFGAGTRLSVL.

The CDR3 DNA follows: TGTGCCAGCATCCTGACAGGGAGGAACACTGAAGCTTTCTTT. Amino acids: CASILTGRNTEAFF. The chain carries TRBV5-8 and TRBJ1-1; 7 bases map to TRBD1. V was pared by 6 bases and J by 1 base, with 6 bases of the junction left unmatched. The CDR3 totals 14 residues. From germline, CDR1 is SGHTS and CDR2 YDEGEE.

This sequence joins TRBV5-4 and TRBJ2-5; 9 bases map to TRBD2. The CDR3 extends over 15 amino acids. With 4 bases clipped from V and 4 bases from J, the junction kept 8 bases outside the gene matches. The germline V gene encodes CDR1 SGHNT and CDR2 YYREEE (reference sequence). The CDR3 here is CASSGGGTSRETQYF. The CDR3 DNA follows: TGTGCCAGCAGCGGGGGAGGGACTAGCCGAGAGACCCAGTACTTC.

This chain joins TRBV7-9 and TRBJ2-7; perhaps TRBD1 as D (5 bases). This CDR3 is built from 15 residues. Germline V gives CDR1 SEHNR, CDR2 FQNEAQ (reference sequence). With 5 bases removed from V and 3 bases from J, the gap between germline ends came to 17 bases. The CDR3 DNA follows: TGTGCCAGCAGCCCAGATCTGGGGCGGAACTACGAGCAGTACTTC. Protein product: CASSPDLGRNYEQYF.

The CDR3: CASSLRDGQYQPQHF. The CDR3 DNA follows: TGTGCCAGCAGCCTGAGGGACGGACAGTATCAGCCCCAGCATTTT. The chain couples TRBV27 to TRBJ1-5; D perhaps matches TRBD1 (6 bases). V lost 6 bases and J 5 bases, leaving 17 bases between the germline ends. There are 15 residues in the CDR3. The germline gives CDR1 MNHEY, CDR2 SMNVEV (reference sequence).

The chain has TRBV7-2 and TRBJ1-2; TRBD1 matches 11 bases. The V gene end was trimmed by 2 bases and the J gene end by 2 bases; junction bases not matched to a gene: 7. The CDR3 covers 17 residues. Germline V gene lookup returns CDR1 SGHTA and CDR2 FQGNSA. As DNA, the CDR3 is TGTGCCAGCAGCTTACTACCGGGACAGGGGGGGAACTATGGCTACACCTTC. Its translation is CASSLLPGQGGNYGYTF. The whole variable domain, remainder taken from reference TRBV7-2 and TRBJ1-2, is GAGVSQSPSNKVTEKGKDVELRCDPISGHTALYWYRQSLGQGLEFLIYFQGNSAPDKSGLPSDRFSAERTGGSVSTLTIQRTQQEDSAVYLCASSLLPGQGGNYGYTFGSGTRLTVV.

The rearrangement uses TRBV10-2 and TRBJ2-7; 9 nucleotides align to TRBD1. This CDR3 region has 14 residues. Germline V CDR1 and CDR2: WSHSY, SAAADI. V lost 7 bases, J lost 2 bases, and 6 bases stayed unmatched. In DNA, the CDR3 is TGCGCCAGCATCCTGGACAGGGGTCCCTACGAGCAGTACTTC. Protein: CASILDRGPYEQYF.

The chain carries TRBV27 and TRBJ2-7; 9 nucleotides align to TRBD1. The CDR3 contains 15 residues. Unmatched junction bases numbered 12, after V lost 4 bases and J lost 8 bases. Germline-derived CDR1 and CDR2 are MNHEY and SMNVEV (reference sequence). CDR3 residues: CASSSRTGAPWKQYF. Here the CDR3 DNA reads TGTGCCAGCAGTTCGCGGACAGGGGCCCCATGGAAGCAGTACTTC.

This clone has just one count. V is TRBV30 and J is TRBJ1-2; weak D call: TRBD1 (6 bases). CDR1 and CDR2 (germline): GTSNPN, SVGIG (reference sequence). The CDR3 is 13 amino acids. V was pared by 1 base and J by 6 bases, with 12 bases between. CDR3 sequence (DNA): TGTGCCTGGAGTGACCGGACAGCCGATGGCTACACCTTC. Translation: CAWSDRTADGYTF.

The chain couples TRBV10-3 to TRBJ1-2; D uncertain. CDR1 is ENHRY and CDR2 is SYGVKD in the germline V gene. V was pared by 4 bases and J by 8 bases, with 23 bases between. The CDR3 contains 16 residues. The chain's CDR3 is CAISGAVQMIGRGYTF. Here the CDR3 DNA reads TGTGCCATCAGTGGAGCCGTTCAGATGATAGGGCGCGGCTACACCTTC.

This chain joins TRBV11-1 and TRBJ2-1, with 8 positions matching TRBD2. The CDR3 is 14 residues long. V was clipped by 1 base and J by 6 bases; unmatched bases: 2. Germline CDR1 reads SGHAT; CDR2 reads FQDESV (reference sequence). CDR3 nucleotides: TGTGCCAGCAGCTTAGAGCGGGAGAGCAATGAGCAGTTCTTC. As protein: CASSLERESNEQFF.

The V call is TRBV30, the J call TRBJ1-2; D remains unclear. The germline V and J ends were trimmed by 1 base and 4 bases, with 13 bases remaining between them. CDR1 GTSNPN and CDR2 SVGIG come from the germline V gene (reference sequence). The length of the CDR3 is 14 residues. CDR3 protein: CAWSAPPTLYGYTF. The DNA for the CDR3 is TGTGCCTGGAGTGCGCCCCCAACCCTCTATGGCTACACCTTC.

The V and J genes are TRBV9 and TRBJ2-2; D possibly matches TRBD1 or TRBD2 (5 bases each). The CDR3 extends over 14 amino acids. Germline V gene sequence: CDR1 SGDLS, CDR2 YYNGEE. Trimming removed 0 bases from V and 6 bases from J, with 9 bases in between. Here the CDR3 DNA reads TGTGCCAGCAGCGTAGTGGGGGTCGCCGGGGAGCTGTTTTTT. Protein product: CASSVVGVAGELFF. Looking up the rest from reference TRBV9 and TRBJ2-2 gives the full variable domain: DSGVTQTPKHLITATGQRVTLRCSPRSGDLSVYWYQQSLDQGLQFLIQYYNGEERAKGNILERFSAQQFPDLHSELNLSSLELGDSALYFCASSVVGVAGELFFGEGSRLTVL.

The chain links TRBV6-5 to TRBJ1-3, with D maybe TRBD1 (6 bases). Trimming removed 9 bases at V and 4 bases at J, with 16 bases between. The germline gives CDR1 MNHEY, CDR2 SVGAGI. The CDR3 is 14 residues long. The CDR3 DNA sequence: TGTGCCAGTACTTCAGGGGTGTCCGGAAACACCATATATTTT. Its translation is CASTSGVSGNTIYF.

V usage is TRBV7-2 and J usage is TRBJ2-1; D unclear. Germline loops: CDR1 SGHTA, CDR2 FQGNSA. The CDR3 runs 11 residues. Trimming shortened V by 1 base and J by 10 bases, and 5 bases separated the two germline ends. CDR3 DNA sequence: TGTGCCAGCAGCTTAGGGGTCGAGCAGTTCTTC. This sequence encodes CASSLGVEQFF.

This clone was counted only a few times. V and J are TRBV29-1 and TRBJ2-3; D is unresolved. V lost 3 bases and J 4 bases, leaving 5 bases between the germline ends. The germline gives CDR1 SQVTM, CDR2 ANQGSEA. The CDR3 runs 11 residues. CDR3 coding DNA: TGCAGCGTTGATCGATCAGATACGCAGTATTTT. Translation: CSVDRSDTQYF.

As to this clone: The DNA is left out, because the CDR3 cannot be placed on it with certainty; the CDR3 is given as TCRdb lists it. The chain carries TRBV11-2 and TRBJ2-7. Germline CDR1 and CDR2: SGHAT and FQNNGV. Including both end residues, the CDR3 is 15 amino acids long. CDR3 amino acids: CASRASVSGPGEQYF.

J is TRBJ2-6 and V is TRBV28, with TRBD1 matching 11 bases. The junction had 5 bases not matched to a gene; V was cut back by 3 bases and J by 1 base. The germline gives CDR1 MDHEN, CDR2 SYDVKM. There are 18 residues in the CDR3. CDR3 DNA: TGTGCCAGCAGTTTCCCCGGACAGGGGGCGTCTGGGGCCAACGTCCTGACTTTC. It encodes CASSFPGQGASGANVLTF.

This clone appeared a few times. The chain has TRBV7-2 and TRBJ2-2; 12 nucleotides align to TRBD2. The V gene end was trimmed by 0 bases and the J gene end by 0 bases; junction bases not matched to a gene: 5. Germline CDR1 SGHTA, CDR2 FQGNSA. This CDR3 is built from 19 residues. For the CDR3, the DNA is TGTGCCAGCAGCTTAGCCGGGACTAGCGGGCCAACGAACACCGGGGAGCTGTTTTTT. Translation gives CASSLAGTSGPTNTGELFF.

The CDR3 coding sequence is TGTGCCAGCAGTTCCGGGACTAGCGGGCTGGGGTACGAGCAGTACTTC. Residues: CASSSGTSGLGYEQYF. V usage is TRBV27 and J usage is TRBJ2-7, with 12 bases lining up with TRBD2. The V gene end was trimmed by 4 bases and the J gene end by 4 bases; junction bases not matched to a gene: 8. Germline CDR1 and CDR2: MNHEY and SMNVEV (reference sequence). The CDR3 covers 16 residues.